This TCR beta chain was documented in a study of blood T cells in healthy people across ages. Across the whole study: Per two T cells, template switching captured roughly one barcoded beta molecule.

The second PCR ran about 6 to 12 cycles with a sample-barcoded 5' primer and J-beta primers. The study obtained at least 2.5 million CDR3-containing paired-end reads from every sample. One entry per CDR3 protein, called by TCRdb with MiXCR from the 5' RACE reads. The data contain about 2 million distinct CDR3 sequences, roughly 50% of them singletons. Approximately 10 milliliters was the volume of peripheral blood drawn from each donor. The CDR3 consists of 14 residues. Germline lookup yields CDR1 SGHRS and CDR2 YFSETQ. Sequencing was done on a sample of blood. The gene calls are TRBV5-1 and TRBJ2-5, with 8 bases matching TRBD1. The J call could be wrong; TRBJ2-7 is a better fit for the DNA end. This TCR was recovered from a woman between 40 and 50 years old in good health. The CDR3 sequence: CASNWQGADYEQYF. The CDR3 DNA reads TGCGCCAGCAACTGGCAGGGGGCGGACTACGAGCAGTACTTC.